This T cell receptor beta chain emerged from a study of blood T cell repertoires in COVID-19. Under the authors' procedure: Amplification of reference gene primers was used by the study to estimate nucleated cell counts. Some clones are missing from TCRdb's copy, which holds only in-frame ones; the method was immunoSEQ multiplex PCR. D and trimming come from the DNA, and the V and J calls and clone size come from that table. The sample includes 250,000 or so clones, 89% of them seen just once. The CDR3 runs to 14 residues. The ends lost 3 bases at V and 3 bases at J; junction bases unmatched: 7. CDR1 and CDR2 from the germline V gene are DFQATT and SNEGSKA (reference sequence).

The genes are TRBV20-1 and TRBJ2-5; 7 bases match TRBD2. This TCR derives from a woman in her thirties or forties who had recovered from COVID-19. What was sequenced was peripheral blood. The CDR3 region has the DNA TGCAGTGCTAGTAGTGCGGGAGCTAAAGAGACCCAGTACTTC. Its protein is CSASSAGAKETQYF.